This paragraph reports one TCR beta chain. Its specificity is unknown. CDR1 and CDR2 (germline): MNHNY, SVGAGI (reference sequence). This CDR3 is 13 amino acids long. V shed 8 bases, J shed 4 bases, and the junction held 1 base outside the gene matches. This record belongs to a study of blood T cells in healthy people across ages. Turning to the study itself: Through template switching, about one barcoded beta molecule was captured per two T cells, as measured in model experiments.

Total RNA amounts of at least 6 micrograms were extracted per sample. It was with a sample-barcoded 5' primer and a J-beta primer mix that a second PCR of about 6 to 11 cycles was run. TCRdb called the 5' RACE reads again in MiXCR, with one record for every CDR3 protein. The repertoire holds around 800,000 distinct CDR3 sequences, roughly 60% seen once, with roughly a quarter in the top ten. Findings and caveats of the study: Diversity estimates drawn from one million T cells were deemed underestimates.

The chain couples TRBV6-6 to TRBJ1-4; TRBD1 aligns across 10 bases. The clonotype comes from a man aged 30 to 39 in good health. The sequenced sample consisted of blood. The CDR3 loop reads CASGDRGNEKLFF. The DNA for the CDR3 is TGTGCCAGCGGGGACAGGGGTAATGAAAAACTGTTTTTT.